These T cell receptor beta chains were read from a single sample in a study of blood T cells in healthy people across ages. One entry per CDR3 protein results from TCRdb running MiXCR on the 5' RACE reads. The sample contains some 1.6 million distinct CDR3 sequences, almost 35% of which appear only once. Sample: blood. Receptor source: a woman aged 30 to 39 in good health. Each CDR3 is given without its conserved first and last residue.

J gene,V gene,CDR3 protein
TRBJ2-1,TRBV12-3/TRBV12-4,ASSLGFSGRSYNEQF
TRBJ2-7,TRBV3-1,ASSQGLAGYYEQY
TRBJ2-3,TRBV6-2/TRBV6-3,ASTPIGAGPSTDTQY
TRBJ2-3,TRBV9,ASSVDLGRGSTDTQY
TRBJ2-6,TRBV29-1,SVGQGTGANVQT
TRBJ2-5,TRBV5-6,ASSLWETPKETQY
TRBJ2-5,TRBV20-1,SAGDRGPVTQY
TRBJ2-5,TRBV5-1,ASSLDRQPRNEQY
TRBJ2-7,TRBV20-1,SANGLAGTYEQY
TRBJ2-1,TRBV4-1,ASSPRTSGGSYEQF
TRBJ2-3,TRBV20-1,SARDSLAGPVADTQY
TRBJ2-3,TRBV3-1,ASSQASGGITDTQY
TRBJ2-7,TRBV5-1,ASSYHGPFSKGDSYEQY
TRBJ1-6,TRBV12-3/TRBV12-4,ASTGQRGNSPLH
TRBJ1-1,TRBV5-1,ASREGTTEAF